This T cell receptor (beta chain) was identified during a study of neoadjuvant anti-PD-1 for oral cavity cancer (dated by TCRdb to about 2021). General notes on the study: Three to four biweekly doses of nivolumab at 3 mg/kg were mostly administered to patients before curative-intent surgical resection. Patients who did not progress were given a fourth nivolumab dose at about day 43 and had definitive surgical resection on days 50-56. Responders were defined as patients with complete response, partial response or stable disease by RECIST 1.1; non-responders were defined as patients with progression. A roughly 34% response rate was observed in the parent correlative cohort, in which approximately 11 patients were included. What the study reported, not specific to this receptor: Higher pretreatment blood Treg/Th17 ratios correlated with higher pretreatment blood TCRbeta clonality and lower post-treatment tumor TCRbeta clonality. Only a few patients per response group were included in the TCR analyses, and larger cohorts for validation were called for by the authors. Greater tumor shrinkage was correlated with larger post-treatment sizes of preexisting intratumoral clones, suggesting that expansion of preexisting clones contributed to response.

This clone has only a few counts. The antigen it recognizes is unknown. Qualities for individual bases were not recorded, and no much larger clone is one base off. The CDR3, cysteine through phenylalanine, is 13 amino acids long. The DNA shown is the 39-base CDR3, in frame from base 1. V was cut back by 3 bases and J by 3 bases, leaving a gap of 6 bases between them. From a lookup of the germline V gene (reference sequence), CDR1 and CDR2 are LNHDA and SQIVND. For survey sequencing, tumor libraries mostly used 4.5 to 5.5 ug of input genomic DNA, with two replicates for each sample. The immunoSEQ hsTCRbeta kit was used to prepare TCRbeta libraries, following the manufacturer's instructions. An Illumina NovaSeq 6000 S4 flow cell was used to sequence the final libraries, which had first been combined to 3 nM. The original pipeline was this. The immunoSEQ Analyzer handled quality control and preprocessing of the raw data. The analysis was restricted to productive rearrangements, with each unique CDR3 amino acid sequence defining a clonotype. Using the R package tcR, the researchers computed the Gini-Simpson index as their estimate of repertoire clonality. Student's t test was used to compare Gini indices, while Pearson correlation assessed associations with tumor size change. This is the immuneACCESS table as TCRdb keeps it, with only in-frame sequences that have V and J called. A part of the clones is gone; compared with another copy, unresolved V genes explain less than half, and the rest is unexplained. Clone size and V and J calls were adopted from that table, with D and trimming inferred from the DNA. The sample table holds around 6,100 clones, of which roughly 46% were seen once. The ten largest clones take up roughly 25% of the sample.

Taken with the paper, the label for time point translates to: before neoadjuvant nivolumab. The patients had newly diagnosed stage II-IVA oral cavity squamous cell carcinoma and had not received any prior systemic or radiation treatment. The cohort consisted of patients with HPV-negative, locally advanced oral cavity squamous cell carcinoma. The samples were obtained from a longitudinal correlative study of a single-arm phase II trial testing neoadjuvant nivolumab in oral cavity squamous cell carcinoma. Genomic DNA-based TCRbeta sequencing was performed on subject-matched pre- and post-treatment PBMCs and tumors from three responders and three non-responders. For tumor tissue, genomic DNA extraction relied on the Maxwell RSC DNA from Tissue kit.

Recombination linked TRBV19 to TRBJ2-1; TRBD1 is a possible D gene, resting on 6 matching bases. The sample was tumor tissue, taken before nivolumab (anti-PD-1) treatment. This receptor was taken from a person between 35 and 79 years old with oral cavity squamous cell carcinoma. The nucleotide sequence reads TGTGCCAGTAGTATGACAGGCTACAATGAGCAGTTCTTC. Translated, this gives CASSMTGYNEQFF.